The 28 T cell receptor beta chains reported below all come from one sample, sequenced in a study of T-cell memory formation after mild COVID-19. TCRdb itself ran the 5' RACE reads through MiXCR, one entry per CDR3 protein. The table lists roughly 350,000 distinct CDR3 sequences, 25% to 30% of them singletons, with approximately 13% in the top ten. The sequenced sample was PBMCs or a T cell subset sorted from them (not recorded which). The source is an adult woman who had mild COVID-19 (a few samples of this study predate the infection). Cell type and time point are not known.

The sample holds a few counts of this clonotype. V usage is TRBV5-1 and J usage is TRBJ2-7, with D possibly TRBD1 on 5 matching bases. The CDR3 covers 14 residues. The germline gives CDR1 SGHRS, CDR2 YFSETQ. V was cut by 5 bases and J by 2 bases, with 14 bases left in between. The CDR3 bases are TGCGCCAGCAGAGAAGGCAGGGCTACCTACGAGCAGTACTTC. Translating it yields CASREGRATYEQYF.

This clonotype was seen many times. The V and J genes are TRBV20-1 and TRBJ1-1, with D hard to call. This CDR3 has 12 residues. V dropped 7 bases and J dropped 5 bases, with 14 bases sitting between them. Germline values: CDR1 DFQATT, CDR2 SNEGSKA (reference sequence). The CDR3 here is CSGGRRETEAFF. Here the CDR3 DNA reads TGCAGTGGCGGCAGGCGGGAGACTGAAGCTTTCTTT.

This clonotype was seen a handful of times. The chain joins TRBV7-9 to TRBJ2-7; a possible D gene is TRBD2 (6 bases). Germline loops: CDR1 SEHNR, CDR2 FQNEAQ (reference sequence). The CDR3 covers 14 residues. V was shortened by 5 bases and J by 0 bases, with 11 bases between the two germline ends. The CDR3 coding sequence is TGTGCCAGCAGCCCCGGGAGATTCTCCTACGAGCAGTACTTC. The encoded protein is CASSPGRFSYEQYF.

Only one count was recorded for this clonotype. The chain recombines TRBV7-2 with TRBJ1-5, with D possibly matching TRBD1 (5 bases). V lost 6 bases, J lost 5 bases, and 14 bases lay in between. The CDR3 has 14 amino acids. Germline assignment: CDR1 SGHTA and CDR2 FQGNSA. The CDR3: CASSTGGFYQPQHF. The DNA of the CDR3 is TGTGCCAGCAGTACGGGGGGTTTTTATCAGCCCCAGCATTTT. Filled out from reference TRBV7-2 and TRBJ1-5, the complete variable domain reads GAGVSQSPSNKVTEKGKDVELRCDPISGHTALYWYRQSLGQGLEFLIYFQGNSAPDKSGLPSDRFSAERTGGSVSTLTIQRTQQEDSAVYLCASSTGGFYQPQHFGDGTRLSIL.

The chain combines TRBV29-1 with TRBJ2-7, with TRBD1 matching over 7 bases. Trimming at V came to 2 bases and at J to 6 bases, leaving 16 bases not matched to a gene. Germline V lookup: CDR1 SQVTM, CDR2 ANQGSEA. The CDR3 spans 16 residues. The CDR3: CSVEYGTGQRTCEQYF. In nucleotides, the CDR3 is TGCAGCGTTGAATATGGTACGGGACAGCGAACCTGCGAGCAGTACTTC.

The chain has TRBV5-5 and TRBJ2-2; 8 bases fit TRBD2. J gave up 2 bases and V 3 bases, and 6 bases lay outside the gene matches. In germline, CDR1 is SGHKS, CDR2 YYEKEE (reference sequence). The CDR3 runs 16 residues. DNA of the CDR3: TGTGCCAGCAGCTCCTTAGCGGGATTAAACACCGGGGAGCTGTTTTTT. This sequence encodes CASSSLAGLNTGELFF.

This clonotype has just a few counts. V is TRBV7-3 and J is TRBJ1-2, with D possibly matching TRBD1 (5 bases). CDR3 length equals 13 residues. V lost 2 bases to trimming and J lost 14 bases, with 18 bases between them. Per germline, CDR1 SGHTA and CDR2 FQGTGA. The CDR3 DNA reads as TGTGCCAGCAGCTTAGGAATAGACAGCCCTTCTACCTTC. This translates into CASSLGIDSPSTF.

This clonotype has ten or more counts. A clone one base away is much larger, so this may be a read error. CDR3 in amino acids: CASSLPDTQYF. The CDR3 nucleotides read TGTGCCAGCAGCTTACCAGATACGCAGTATTTT. The gene calls are TRBV7-3 and TRBJ2-3; unclear D gene. The CDR3 runs to 11 residues. Germline CDR1 reads SGHTA; CDR2 reads FQGTGA. Trimming removed 2 bases from V and 4 bases from J, with 1 base in between. The whole variable domain, filled in from reference TRBV7-3 and TRBJ2-3, reads GAGVSQTPSNKVTEKGKYVELRCDPISGHTALYWYRQSLGQGPEFLIYFQGTGAADDSGLPNDRFFAVRPEGSVSTLKIQRTERGDSAVYLCASSLPDTQYFGPGTRLTVL.

The sample holds many counts of this clonotype. The J gene is TRBJ2-5, the V gene TRBV20-1; D is perhaps TRBD1 (5 bases). Germline-derived CDR1 and CDR2 are DFQATT and SNEGSKA (reference sequence). This CDR3 is 12 amino acids long. Trimming took off 4 bases at V and 5 bases at J, with 11 bases between the two ends. CDR3 residues: CSATREGETQYF. The CDR3 DNA follows: TGCAGTGCTACCAGGGAAGGGGAGACCCAGTACTTC.

This clonotype appeared a few times. The gene calls are TRBV10-3 and TRBJ2-7; TRBD2 matches at 9 bases. The CDR3 length is 16 residues. The germline gives CDR1 ENHRY, CDR2 SYGVKD. V lost 3 bases to trimming and J lost 4 bases; unmatched junction nucleotides: 10. The CDR3 sequence: CAISDPPSGVLYEQYF. CDR3 DNA sequence: TGTGCCATCAGTGATCCACCTAGCGGGGTACTTTACGAGCAGTACTTC.

A few counts support this clonotype. The J gene is TRBJ1-2, the V gene TRBV5-1; the match to TRBD1 covers 8 bases. Germline CDR1 reads SGHRS; CDR2 reads YFSETQ. CDR3 length: 14 residues. The J segment lost 3 bases and the V segment lost 1 base, leaving 2 bases of the junction unmatched. This chain's CDR3 is CASSLMTGDYGYTF. The CDR3 region has the DNA TGCGCCAGCAGCTTGATGACAGGGGACTATGGCTACACCTTC.

This clonotype was counted many times. The J gene is TRBJ2-7, the V gene TRBV12-3 or TRBV12-4; 8 positions match TRBD2. This CDR3 is 14 amino acids long. Trimming took 6 bases from V and 0 from J; bases not matched to a gene: 4. DNA for the CDR3: TGTGCCAGCAGCTTAAGCGGGAGCTCCTACGAGCAGTACTTC. Translation: CASSLSGSSYEQYF.

The gene calls are TRBV5-5 and TRBJ1-1; no reliable D call. Germline V gene data show CDR1 as SGHKS and CDR2 as YYEKEE (reference sequence). The V end lost 4 bases, the J end lost 11 bases, and 18 bases lay between the germline ends. The CDR3 length is 13 residues. This chain's CDR3 is CASSPSAGLYAFF. For the CDR3, the DNA is TGTGCCAGCAGCCCCAGCGCAGGCTTGTACGCTTTCTTT. The whole variable domain, remainder taken from reference TRBV5-5 and TRBJ1-1, is DAGVTQSPTHLIKTRGQQVTLRCSPISGHKSVSWYQQVLGQGPQFIFQYYEKEERGRGNFPDRFSARQFPNYSSELNVNALLLGDSALYLCASSPSAGLYAFFGQGTRLTVV.

This clonotype was observed many times. The chain's CDR3 is CASSPTSGGANEQFF. CDR3 in DNA: TGTGCCAGCAGCCCAACTAGCGGGGGGGCAAATGAGCAGTTCTTC. The chain links TRBV7-6 to TRBJ2-1; TRBD2 matches at 13 bases. The germline V gene encodes CDR1 SGHVS and CDR2 FNYEAQ. The J segment lost 7 bases and the V segment lost 5 bases, leaving 5 bases of the junction unmatched. The CDR3 is made up of 15 amino acids.

This chain joins TRBV20-1 and TRBJ2-7; D is uncertain. The germline V gene has CDR1 DFQATT and CDR2 SNEGSKA (reference sequence). The CDR3 has 15 amino acids. V lost 0 bases, J lost 1 base, and 13 bases lay in between. The CDR3 reads CSARDWTQPSYEQYF. The CDR3 nucleotides are TGCAGTGCTAGAGATTGGACGCAACCTTCCTACGAGCAGTACTTC.

J is TRBJ2-2 and V is TRBV6-5, with TRBD2 identical over 12 bases. Trimming cost V 6 bases and J 7 bases; bases outside gene matches: 6. This CDR3 comprises 15 residues. The V gene's germline CDR1 is MNHEY and CDR2 SVGAGI. CDR3 protein: CASRARLAGDGELFF. For the CDR3, the DNA is TGTGCCAGCAGGGCGAGACTAGCGGGAGACGGGGAGCTGTTTTTT.

This clonotype was seen a few times. This rearrangement joins TRBV7-2 to TRBJ2-1, with TRBD2 matching over 7 bases. Losses at the gene ends were 0 bases for V and 4 bases for J; bases not matched to a gene: 3. The CDR3 is 15 residues long. Germline V gene lookup returns CDR1 SGHTA and CDR2 FQGNSA. The CDR3 loop reads CASSLAGGRYNEQFF. DNA of the CDR3: TGTGCCAGCAGCTTAGCGGGAGGGAGATACAATGAGCAGTTCTTC.

Only a few counts were recorded for this clonotype. The rearrangement links TRBV7-9 to TRBJ2-2; 8 bases align to TRBD1. The CDR3 runs to 14 residues. Per the germline V gene, CDR1 is SEHNR and CDR2 is FQNEAQ (reference sequence). CDR3 sequence reads: CAHRDRKNTGELFF. CDR3 DNA sequence: TGTGCTCATCGGGACAGGAAGAACACCGGGGAGCTGTTTTTT.

The sample holds a few counts of this clonotype. The chain links TRBV20-1 to TRBJ1-3, with unresolved D. V gave up 6 bases and J gave up 4 bases, with 19 bases separating them. The CDR3 has 15 amino acids. From germline, CDR1 is DFQATT and CDR2 SNEGSKA (reference sequence). CDR3 sequence reads: CSATPYRMVGNTIYF. The CDR3 nucleotides are TGCAGTGCCACCCCTTATCGGATGGTCGGAAACACCATATATTTT.

CDR3 coding DNA: TGTGCCACCCGTGGGCCGGGGTACACTGAAGCTTTCTTT. It yields the protein CATRGPGYTEAFF. The V call is TRBV24-1, the J call TRBJ1-1; no clear D. This CDR3 region has 13 residues. Germline loops: CDR1 KGHDR, CDR2 SFDVKD. V was trimmed by 9 bases and J by 3 bases, leaving 13 bases between them.

The chain has TRBV5-1 and TRBJ2-3; the match to TRBD2 covers 8 bases. Trimming cost V 2 bases and J 4 bases; bases outside gene matches: 6. Germline V gives CDR1 SGHRS, CDR2 YFSETQ. There are 15 residues in the CDR3. CDR3 amino acids: CASSLLADPPDTQYF. The DNA for the CDR3 is TGCGCCAGCAGCTTACTAGCGGACCCGCCAGATACGCAGTATTTT.

This rearrangement joins TRBV6-5 to TRBJ2-3; 8 positions agree with TRBD2. CDR1 is MNHEY and CDR2 is SVGAGI in the germline V gene. This CDR3 is 16 amino acids long. V shed 6 bases and J 2 bases; nucleotides not matched to a gene: 10. The CDR3 spells CASRVERGRATDTQYF. The DNA of the CDR3 is TGTGCCAGCAGAGTAGAGCGGGGGCGCGCCACAGATACGCAGTATTTT.

The J gene is TRBJ2-7, the V gene TRBV20-1; TRBD1 is a possible D gene (6 bases). This CDR3 is built from 12 residues. V lost 7 bases, J lost 2 bases, and 12 bases lay in between. Germline CDR1 DFQATT, CDR2 SNEGSKA (reference sequence). DNA of the CDR3: TGCAGTGTTGCGCAGGGGACCTACGAGCAGTACTTC. This encodes CSVAQGTYEQYF.

V and J are TRBV7-9 and TRBJ2-3; 9 bases agree with TRBD2. J was trimmed by 0 bases and V by 2 bases; bases with no gene match: 15. This CDR3 region has 20 residues. CDR1 and CDR2 from the germline V gene are SEHNR and FQNEAQ (reference sequence). DNA for the CDR3: TGTGCCAGCAGCTTAAGCGGGCTAGCGGGGTTTTCTATGAGCACAGATACGCAGTATTTT. Translated, it gives CASSLSGLAGFSMSTDTQYF.

This clonotype was seen more than once but under ten times. The chain carries TRBV20-1 and TRBJ2-3, with 12 bases matching TRBD2. The length of the CDR3 is 16 residues. Germline CDR1 reads DFQATT; CDR2 reads SNEGSKA (reference sequence). V was clipped by 5 bases and J by 4 bases; unmatched bases: 10. The CDR3 region is CSAATLAGGPADTQYF. The CDR3 DNA reads TGCAGTGCTGCGACCCTAGCGGGGGGGCCCGCAGATACGCAGTATTTT.

The V and J genes are TRBV4-3 and TRBJ2-1, with 9 bases aligning to TRBD2. This CDR3 has 15 amino acids. Unmatched junction bases numbered 4, after V lost 4 bases and J lost 3 bases. The V gene's germline CDR1 is LGHNA and CDR2 YSLEER. CDR3: CASSPSSGNYNEQFF. The CDR3 coding sequence is TGCGCCAGCAGCCCATCTAGCGGGAACTACAATGAGCAGTTCTTC.

This clonotype was observed a handful of times. V usage is TRBV9 and J usage is TRBJ2-3, with D hard to call. CDR1 is SGDLS and CDR2 is YYNGEE in the germline V gene. Trimming removed 0 bases at V and 0 bases at J, with 8 bases between. The CDR3 is made up of 15 amino acids. The CDR3 DNA reads as TGTGCCAGCAGCGTAGGGCCGGCTAGCACAGATACGCAGTATTTT. Its protein is CASSVGPASTDTQYF.

V usage is TRBV5-4 and J usage is TRBJ1-6; D is unresolved. The CDR3 is made up of 15 amino acids. The V and J ends lost 0 bases and 5 bases respectively, with 9 bases between them. Germline V lookup: CDR1 SGHNT, CDR2 YYREEE (reference sequence). CDR3 coding DNA: TGTGCCAGCAGCTTGGAGAGGCGTAATAATTCACCCCTCCACTTT. It specifies CASSLERRNNSPLHF.